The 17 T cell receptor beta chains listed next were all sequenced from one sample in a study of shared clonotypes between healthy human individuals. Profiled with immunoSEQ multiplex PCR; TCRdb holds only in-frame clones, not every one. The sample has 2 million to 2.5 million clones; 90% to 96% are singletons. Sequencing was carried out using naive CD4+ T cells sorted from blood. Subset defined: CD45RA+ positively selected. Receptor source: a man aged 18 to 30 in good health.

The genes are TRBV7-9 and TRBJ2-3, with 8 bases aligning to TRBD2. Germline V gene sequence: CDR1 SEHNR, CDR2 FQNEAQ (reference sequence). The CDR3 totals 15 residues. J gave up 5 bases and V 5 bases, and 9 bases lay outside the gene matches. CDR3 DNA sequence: TGTGCCAGCAGCCCGGAGAGCGGGAGTTTAGATACGCAGTATTTT. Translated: CASSPESGSLDTQYF.

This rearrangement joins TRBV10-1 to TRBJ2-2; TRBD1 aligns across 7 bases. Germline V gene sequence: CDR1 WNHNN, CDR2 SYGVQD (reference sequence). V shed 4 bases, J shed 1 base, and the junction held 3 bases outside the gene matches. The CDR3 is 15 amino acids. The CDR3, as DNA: TGCGCCAGCAGTGTTGGGGACAGGAACACCGGGGAGCTGTTTTTT. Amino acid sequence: CASSVGDRNTGELFF.

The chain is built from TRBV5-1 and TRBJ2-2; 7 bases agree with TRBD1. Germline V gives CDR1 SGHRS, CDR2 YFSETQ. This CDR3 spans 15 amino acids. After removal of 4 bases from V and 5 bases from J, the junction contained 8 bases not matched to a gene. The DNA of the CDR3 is TGCGCCAGCAGCCCCGTGGACAGGCGGACCGGGGAGCTGTTTTTT. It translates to CASSPVDRRTGELFF.

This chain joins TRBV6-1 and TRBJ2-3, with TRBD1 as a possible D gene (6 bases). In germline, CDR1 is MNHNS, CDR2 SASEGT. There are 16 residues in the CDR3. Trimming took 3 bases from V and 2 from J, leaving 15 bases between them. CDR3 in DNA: TGTGCCAGCAGTGATCCAGACAGGTCCACCACAGATACGCAGTATTTT. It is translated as CASSDPDRSTTDTQYF.

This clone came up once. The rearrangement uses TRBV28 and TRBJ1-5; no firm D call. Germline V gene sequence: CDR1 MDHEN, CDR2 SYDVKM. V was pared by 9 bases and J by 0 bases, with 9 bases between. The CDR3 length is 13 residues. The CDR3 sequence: CASRTVSNQPQHF. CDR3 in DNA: TGTGCCAGTCGGACGGTTAGCAATCAGCCCCAGCATTTT.

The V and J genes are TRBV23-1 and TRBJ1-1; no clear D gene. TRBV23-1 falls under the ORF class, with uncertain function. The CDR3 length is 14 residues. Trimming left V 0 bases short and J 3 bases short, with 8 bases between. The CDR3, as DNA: TGCGCCAGCAGTCAATCGGTCCAAGACACTGAAGCTTTCTTT. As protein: CASSQSVQDTEAFF.

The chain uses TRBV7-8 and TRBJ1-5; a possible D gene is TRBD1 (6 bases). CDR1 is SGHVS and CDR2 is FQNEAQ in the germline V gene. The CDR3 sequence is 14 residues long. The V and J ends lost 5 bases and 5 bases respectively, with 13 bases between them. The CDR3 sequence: CASSNRDTYQPQHF. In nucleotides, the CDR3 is TGTGCCAGCAGCAACCGGGACACCTATCAGCCCCAGCATTTT.

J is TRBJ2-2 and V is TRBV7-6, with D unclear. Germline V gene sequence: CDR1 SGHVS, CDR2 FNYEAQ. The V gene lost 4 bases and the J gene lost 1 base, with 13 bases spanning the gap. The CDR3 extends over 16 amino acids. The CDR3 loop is CASSSPGVWNTGELFF. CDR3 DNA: TGTGCCAGCAGCTCCCCTGGGGTGTGGAACACCGGGGAGCTGTTTTTT.

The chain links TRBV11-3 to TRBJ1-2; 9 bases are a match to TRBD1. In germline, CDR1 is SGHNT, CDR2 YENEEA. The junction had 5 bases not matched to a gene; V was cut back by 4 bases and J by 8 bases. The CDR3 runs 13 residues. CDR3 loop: CASSSGQGKGYTF. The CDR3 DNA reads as TGTGCCAGCAGCTCCGGACAGGGGAAAGGCTACACCTTC.

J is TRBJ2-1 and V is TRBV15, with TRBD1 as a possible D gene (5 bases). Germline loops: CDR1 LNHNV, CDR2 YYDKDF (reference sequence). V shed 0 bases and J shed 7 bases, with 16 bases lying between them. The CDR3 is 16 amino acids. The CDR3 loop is CATSREDIGSSNEQFF. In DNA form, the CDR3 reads TGTGCCACCAGCAGAGAGGACATCGGATCGTCTAATGAGCAGTTCTTC.

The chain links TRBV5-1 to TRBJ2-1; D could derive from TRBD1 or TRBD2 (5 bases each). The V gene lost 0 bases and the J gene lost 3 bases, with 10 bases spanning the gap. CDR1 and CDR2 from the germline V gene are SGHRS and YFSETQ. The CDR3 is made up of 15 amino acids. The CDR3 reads CASSLAGADYNEQFF. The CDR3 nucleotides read TGCGCCAGCAGCTTGGCCGGGGCAGACTACAATGAGCAGTTCTTC.

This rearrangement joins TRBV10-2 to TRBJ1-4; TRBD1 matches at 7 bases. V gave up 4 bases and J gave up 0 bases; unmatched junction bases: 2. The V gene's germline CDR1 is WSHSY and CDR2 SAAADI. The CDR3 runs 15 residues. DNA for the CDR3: TGCGCCAGCAGTGCCGGGACAGCAACTAATGAAAAACTGTTTTTT. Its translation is CASSAGTATNEKLFF.

CDR3 amino acids: CASSPTRGGRNTEAFF. Written as DNA, the CDR3 is TGTGCCAGCAGCCCCACTCGTGGGGGAAGGAACACTGAAGCTTTCTTT. V usage is TRBV7-2 and J usage is TRBJ1-1, with a weak D call TRBD1 (5 bases). From germline, CDR1 is SGHTA and CDR2 FQGNSA. This CDR3 comprises 16 residues. Trimming shortened V by 5 bases and J by 1 base, and 17 bases separated the two germline ends.

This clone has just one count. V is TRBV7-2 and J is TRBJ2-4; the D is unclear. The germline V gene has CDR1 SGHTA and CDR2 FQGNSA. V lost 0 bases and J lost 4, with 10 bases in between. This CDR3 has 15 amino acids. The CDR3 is CASSLAIGSKNIQYF. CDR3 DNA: TGTGCCAGCAGCTTAGCAATAGGGTCAAAAAACATTCAGTACTTC.

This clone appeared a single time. The CDR3 DNA is TGTGCCAGCTCACCAACGGGACTAGCGGCCTACGAGCAGTACTTC. Translated, it gives CASSPTGLAAYEQYF. The chain links TRBV18 to TRBJ2-7; 11 bases match TRBD2. Per germline, CDR1 KGHSH and CDR2 LQKENI. V lost 2 bases to trimming and J lost 2 bases; unmatched junction nucleotides: 2. This CDR3 contains 15 residues. The full variable domain, with the rest looked up from reference TRBV18 and TRBJ2-7, is NAGVMQNPRHLVRRRGQEARLRCSPMKGHSHVYWYRQLPEEGLKFMVYLQKENIIDESGMPKERFSAEFPKEGPSILRIQQVVRGDSAAYFCASSPTGLAAYEQYFGPGTRLTVT.

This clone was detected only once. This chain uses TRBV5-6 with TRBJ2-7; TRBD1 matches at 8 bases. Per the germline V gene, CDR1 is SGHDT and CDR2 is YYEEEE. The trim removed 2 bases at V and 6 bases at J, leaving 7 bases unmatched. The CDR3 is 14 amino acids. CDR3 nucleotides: TGTGCCAGCAGCTTACCCGACAGGGGTAGCGAGCAGTACTTC. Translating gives CASSLPDRGSEQYF.

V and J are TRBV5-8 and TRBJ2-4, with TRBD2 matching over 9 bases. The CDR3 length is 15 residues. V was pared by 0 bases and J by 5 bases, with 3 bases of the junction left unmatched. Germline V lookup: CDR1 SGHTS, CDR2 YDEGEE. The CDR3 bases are TGTGCCAGCAGCTTGGGACTAGCGGTCCAAAACATTCAGTACTTC. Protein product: CASSLGLAVQNIQYF.